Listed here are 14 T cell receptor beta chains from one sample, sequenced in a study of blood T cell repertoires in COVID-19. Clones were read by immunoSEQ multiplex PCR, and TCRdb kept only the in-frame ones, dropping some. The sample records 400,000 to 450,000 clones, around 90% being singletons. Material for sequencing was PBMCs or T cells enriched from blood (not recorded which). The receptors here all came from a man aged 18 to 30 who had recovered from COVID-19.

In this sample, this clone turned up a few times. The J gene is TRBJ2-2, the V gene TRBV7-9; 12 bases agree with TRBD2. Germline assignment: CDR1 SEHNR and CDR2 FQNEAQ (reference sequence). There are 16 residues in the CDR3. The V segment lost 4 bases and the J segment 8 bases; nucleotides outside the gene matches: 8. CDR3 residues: CASSSLAGGLLGELFF. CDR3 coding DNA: TGTGCCAGCAGCTCACTAGCGGGAGGCCTCCTGGGGGAGCTGTTTTTT.

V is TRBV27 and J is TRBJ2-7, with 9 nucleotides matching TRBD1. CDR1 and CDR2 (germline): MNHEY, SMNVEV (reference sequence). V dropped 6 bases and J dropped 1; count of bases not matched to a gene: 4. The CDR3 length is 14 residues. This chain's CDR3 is CASRRQGESYEQYF. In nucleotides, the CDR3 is TGTGCCAGCAGGAGACAGGGGGAGTCCTACGAGCAGTACTTC.

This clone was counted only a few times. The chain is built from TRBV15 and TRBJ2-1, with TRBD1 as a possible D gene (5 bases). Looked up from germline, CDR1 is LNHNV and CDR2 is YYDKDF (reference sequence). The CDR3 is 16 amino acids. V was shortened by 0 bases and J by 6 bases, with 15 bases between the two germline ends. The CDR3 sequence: CATSRDLGAKGNEQFF. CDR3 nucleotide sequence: TGTGCCACCAGCAGAGATTTAGGGGCGAAGGGCAATGAGCAGTTCTTC. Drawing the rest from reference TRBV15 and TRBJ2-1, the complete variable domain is DAMVIQNPRYQVTQFGKPVTLSCSQTLNHNVMYWYQQKSSQAPKLLFHYYDKDFNNEADTPDNFQSRRPNTSFCFLDIRSPGLGDTAMYLCATSRDLGAKGNEQFFGPGTRLTVL.

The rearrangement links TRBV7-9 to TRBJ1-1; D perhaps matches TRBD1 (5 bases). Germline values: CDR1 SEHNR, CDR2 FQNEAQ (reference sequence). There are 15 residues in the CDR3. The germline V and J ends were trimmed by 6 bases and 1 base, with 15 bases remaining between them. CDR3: CASSLGATENTEAFF. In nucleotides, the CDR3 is TGTGCCAGCAGTCTAGGGGCGACAGAGAACACTGAAGCTTTCTTT.

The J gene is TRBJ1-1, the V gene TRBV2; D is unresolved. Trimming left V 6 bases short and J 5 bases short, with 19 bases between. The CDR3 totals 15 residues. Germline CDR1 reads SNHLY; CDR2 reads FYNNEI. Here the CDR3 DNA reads TGTGCCAGCAGCCAGCCGGTGGGCAGCGGTACTGAAGCTTTCTTT. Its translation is CASSQPVGSGTEAFF. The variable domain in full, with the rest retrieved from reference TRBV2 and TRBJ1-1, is EPEVTQTPSHQVTQMGQEVILRCVPISNHLYFYWYRQILGQKVEFLVSFYNNEISEKSEIFDDQFSVERPDGSNFTLKIRSTKLEDSAMYFCASSQPVGSGTEAFFGQGTRLTVV.

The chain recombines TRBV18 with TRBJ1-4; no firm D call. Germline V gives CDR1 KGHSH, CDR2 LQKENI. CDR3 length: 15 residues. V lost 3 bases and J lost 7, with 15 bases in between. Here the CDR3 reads CASSPVGEYGEKLFF. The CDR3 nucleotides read TGTGCCAGCTCACCTGTTGGGGAGTACGGTGAAAAACTGTTTTTT.

The CDR3 loop is CASSPPGQAFGKLFF. The CDR3 nucleotides read TGTGCCAGCTCACCCCCGGGACAGGCGTTTGGAAAACTGTTTTTT. The chain combines TRBV18 with TRBJ1-4, with 8 bases identical to TRBD1. The CDR3 is made up of 15 amino acids. In germline, CDR1 is KGHSH, CDR2 LQKENI. Trimming took 3 bases from V and 10 from J; bases not matched to a gene: 10.

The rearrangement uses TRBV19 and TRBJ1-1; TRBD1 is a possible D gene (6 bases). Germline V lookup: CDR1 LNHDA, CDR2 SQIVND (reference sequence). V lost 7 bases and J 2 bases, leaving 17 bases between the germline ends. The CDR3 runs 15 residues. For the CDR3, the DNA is TGTGCCAGTATTCGCAGGGGATGGAGCAACACTGAAGCTTTCTTT. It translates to CASIRRGWSNTEAFF.

The CDR3 loop is CSASPDYEQYF. CDR3 in DNA: TGCAGTGCTAGCCCAGACTACGAGCAGTACTTC. The chain uses TRBV20-1 and TRBJ2-7; D uncertain. Germline values: CDR1 DFQATT, CDR2 SNEGSKA (reference sequence). V was cut by 3 bases and J by 3 bases, with 6 bases left in between. This CDR3 spans 11 amino acids.

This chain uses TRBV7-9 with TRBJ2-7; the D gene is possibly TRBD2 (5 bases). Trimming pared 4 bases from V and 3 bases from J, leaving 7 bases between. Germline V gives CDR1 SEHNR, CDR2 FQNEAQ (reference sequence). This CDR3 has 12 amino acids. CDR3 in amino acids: CASSSGIYEQYF. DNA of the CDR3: TGTGCCAGCAGCTCCGGGATCTACGAGCAGTACTTC.

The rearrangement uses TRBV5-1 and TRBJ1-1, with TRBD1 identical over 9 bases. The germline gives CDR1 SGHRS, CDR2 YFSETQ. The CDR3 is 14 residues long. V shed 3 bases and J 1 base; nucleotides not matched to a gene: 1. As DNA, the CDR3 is TGCGCCAGCAGCTGGGACAGGGCGAACACTGAAGCTTTCTTT. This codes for CASSWDRANTEAFF.

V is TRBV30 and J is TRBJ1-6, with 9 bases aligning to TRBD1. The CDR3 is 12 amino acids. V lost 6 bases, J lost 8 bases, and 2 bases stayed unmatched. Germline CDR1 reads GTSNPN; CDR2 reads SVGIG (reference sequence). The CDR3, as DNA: TGTGCCTGTGACAGGGGGGATTCACCCCTCCACTTT. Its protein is CACDRGDSPLHF.

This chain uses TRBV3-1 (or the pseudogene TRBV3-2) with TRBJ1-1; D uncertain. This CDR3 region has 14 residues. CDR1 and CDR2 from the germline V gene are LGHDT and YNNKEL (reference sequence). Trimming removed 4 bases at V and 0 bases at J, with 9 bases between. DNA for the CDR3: TGTGCCAGCAGCCCGAGCACTATGAACACTGAAGCTTTCTTT. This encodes CASSPSTMNTEAFF.

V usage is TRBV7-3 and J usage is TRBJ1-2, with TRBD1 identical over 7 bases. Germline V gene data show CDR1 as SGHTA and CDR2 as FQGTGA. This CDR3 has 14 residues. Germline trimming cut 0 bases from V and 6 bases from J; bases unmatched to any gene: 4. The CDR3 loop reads CASSLTRQGDGYTF. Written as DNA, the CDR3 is TGTGCCAGCAGCTTAACGAGACAGGGAGATGGCTACACCTTC.